The 15 T cell receptor beta chains given below trace back to one sample, sequenced in a study of post-analysis software for immune sequencing data. Points from the study as a whole: The five TRBV segments detected at higher frequency in patients than in controls included TRBV5-6, TRBV5-1 and TRBV20-1.

The authors incorporated unique molecular identifiers into the TCR beta cDNA libraries. MiXCR was run by TCRdb on the PCR reads, yielding one entry per CDR3 protein. This table holds about 150,000 distinct CDR3 sequences, over 25% found once. No antigens are known for them. The sequenced sample was blood. These receptors came from a girl between 10 and 17 years old with multiple sclerosis.

The chain employs TRBV2 and TRBJ2-4; TRBD1 aligns across 9 bases. TRBJ2-7 explains the end of the DNA better; the J call may be wrong. The CDR3 is made up of 13 amino acids. In germline, CDR1 is SNHLY, CDR2 FYNNEI. CDR3 region: CASLRDRAYEQYF. Written as DNA, the CDR3 is TGTGCCAGCCTCCGGGACAGGGCCTACGAGCAGTACTTC.

The V call is TRBV11-2, the J call TRBJ2-5; 8 nucleotides align to TRBD2. The CDR3 runs to 15 residues. V lost 4 bases to trimming and J lost 4 bases; unmatched junction nucleotides: 8. CDR1 is SGHAT, CDR2 FQNNGV, per germline. CDR3 DNA sequence: TGTGCCAGCAGCTCAACCGGGACTAGACCAGAGACCCAGTACTTC. This gives the protein CASSSTGTRPETQYF. Drawing the rest from reference TRBV11-2 and TRBJ2-5, the complete variable domain is EAGVAQSPRYKIIEKRQSVAFWCNPISGHATLYWYQQILGQGPKLLIQFQNNGVVDDSQLPKDRFSAERLKGVDSTLKIQPAKLEDSAVYLCASSSTGTRPETQYFGPGTRLLVL.

J is TRBJ1-6 and V is TRBV25-1, with D possibly being TRBD1 (5 bases). The CDR3 consists of 14 residues. V was cut by 4 bases and J by 9 bases, with 13 bases left in between. Germline CDR1 MGHDK, CDR2 SYGVNS. The CDR3 DNA reads TGTGCCAGCAGTGGGTCAGGGACGGGTTCACCCCTCCACTTT. Amino acid sequence: CASSGSGTGSPLHF.

V and J are TRBV28 and TRBJ2-5; 7 positions match TRBD1. CDR3 length: 15 residues. Trimming took 4 bases from V and 13 from J; bases not matched to a gene: 18. CDR1 is MDHEN and CDR2 is SYDVKM in the germline V gene. CDR3: CASSYQGTVDNERYF. CDR3 in DNA: TGTGCCAGCAGTTACCAAGGGACAGTGGACAATGAGCGGTACTTC. Drawing the rest from reference TRBV28 and TRBJ2-5, the complete variable domain is DVKVTQSSRYLVKRTGEKVFLECVQDMDHENMFWYRQDPGLGLRLIYFSYDVKMKEKGDIPEGYSVSREKKERFSLILESASTNQTSMYLCASSYQGTVDNERYFGPGTRLLVL.

A note on this clonotype: This sequence may be a read error, since a much larger clone differs from it by one base. The chain uses TRBV6-1 and TRBJ2-1, with 14 nucleotides matching TRBD2. CDR3 length: 15 amino acids. The V gene's germline CDR1 is MNHNS and CDR2 SASEGT. CDR3 loop: CTSSEWGLAGVVQFF. Here the CDR3 DNA reads TGTACCAGCAGTGAATGGGGACTAGCGGGAGTTGTGCAGTTCTTC.

J is TRBJ2-3 and V is TRBV6-2 or TRBV6-3; 10 bases match TRBD1. After removal of 6 bases from V and 1 base from J, the junction contained 13 bases not matched to a gene. The CDR3 spans 18 residues. The germline gives CDR1 MNHEY, CDR2 SVGEGT. For the CDR3, the DNA is TGTGCCAGCAGGCCCGGGACAGGGGAAGCTTTTGGCACAGATACGCAGTATTTT. This translates into CASRPGTGEAFGTDTQYF.

This clonotype was picked up one time. This chain connects TRBV5-1 to TRBJ2-3; 9 positions agree with TRBD2. The CDR3 spans 15 residues. CDR1 SGHRS and CDR2 YFSETQ come from the germline V gene. V dropped 0 bases and J dropped 6; count of bases not matched to a gene: 5. CDR3 bases: TGCGCCAGCAGCTTGGGACTAGCGGTGAGGGATACGCAGTATTTT. Its protein is CASSLGLAVRDTQYF. The entire variable domain, with the rest obtained from reference TRBV5-1 and TRBJ2-3, is as follows: KAGVTQTPRYLIKTRGQQVTLSCSPISGHRSVSWYQQTPGQGLQFLFEYFSETQRNKGNFPGRFSGRQFSNSRSEMNVSTLELGDSALYLCASSLGLAVRDTQYFGPGTRLTVL.

The V gene is TRBV4-1, the J gene TRBJ1-1; 7 positions agree with TRBD1. The CDR3 has 13 amino acids. CDR1 MGHRA and CDR2 YSYEKL come from the germline V gene. The DNA for the CDR3 is TGCGCAGTAGACAGGGACGGCGACACTGAAGCTTTCTTT. Amino acids: CAVDRDGDTEAFF.

The rearrangement links TRBV4-1 to TRBJ2-2, with TRBD2 as a possible D gene (5 bases). Deletions cut 1 base from V and 4 bases from J, with 16 bases between. There are 17 residues in the CDR3. Per the germline V gene, CDR1 is MGHRA and CDR2 is YSYEKL. CDR3 DNA sequence: TGCGCCAGCAGCCAAGGGAGTGGGAGTCTTGGCACCGGGGAGCTGTTTTTT. This gives the protein CASSQGSGSLGTGELFF.

This clonotype was recorded at least ten times. Here the CDR3 DNA reads TGTGCCAGCAGTTCGGGAGAAGTGTTAAACACTGAAGCTTTCTTT. It codes for CASSSGEVLNTEAFF. This sequence joins TRBV6-5 and TRBJ1-1; D is undetermined. This CDR3 region has 15 residues. Germline V gives CDR1 MNHEY, CDR2 SVGAGI. Trimming removed 4 bases from V and 2 bases from J, with 14 bases in between.

The V call is TRBV20-1, the J call TRBJ2-5; D gene unclear. Germline V CDR1 and CDR2: DFQATT, SNEGSKA (reference sequence). The CDR3 totals 14 residues. The V gene lost 2 bases and the J gene lost 1 base, with 11 bases spanning the gap. CDR3 protein: CSARPSPGQETQYF. The CDR3 bases are TGCAGTGCTAGACCCAGCCCGGGCCAAGAGACCCAGTACTTC.

The rearrangement links TRBV6-2 or TRBV6-3 to TRBJ2-1, with D unclear. Germline lookup yields CDR1 MNHEY and CDR2 SVGEGT. Trimming cost V 2 bases and J 6 bases, with 17 bases left between them. This CDR3 has 16 amino acids. The CDR3 bases are TGTGCCAGCAGTTACCCGAGGCTTCGGAAGGGCAATGAGCAGTTCTTC. Its translation is CASSYPRLRKGNEQFF.

This chain uses TRBV12-3 or TRBV12-4 with TRBJ2-3; 11 bases agree with TRBD1. Trimming at V came to 0 bases and at J to 13 bases, leaving 15 bases not matched to a gene. This CDR3 has 17 amino acids. The CDR3 is CASSLAGTGGVTDAEYF. CDR3 in DNA: TGTGCCAGCAGTTTAGCCGGGACAGGGGGGGTCACAGATGCGGAGTATTTT.

The J gene is TRBJ1-3, the V gene TRBV7-6; weak D call: TRBD1 (6 bases). Per the germline V gene, CDR1 is SGHVS and CDR2 is FNYEAQ. CDR3 length equals 17 residues. V was pared by 5 bases and J by 0 bases, with 17 bases between. The CDR3, as DNA: TGTGCCAGCAGCCCCAATTCCGGACAGTTCTCTGGAAACACCATATATTTT. Translation: CASSPNSGQFSGNTIYF. The complete variable domain, with remaining parts taken from reference TRBV7-6 and TRBJ1-3, reads GAGVSQSPRYKVTKRGQDVALRCDPISGHVSLYWYRQALGQGPEFLTYFNYEAQQDKSGLPNDRFSAERPEGSISTLTIQRTEQRDSAMYRCASSPNSGQFSGNTIYFGEGSWLTVV.

Turning to this clonotype: This is likely a read error, given that the CDR3 carries no conserved phenylalanine or tryptophan at its end. This chain uses TRBV18 with TRBJ2-1; tentatively, D is TRBD1 (6 bases). The V end was cut by 3 bases, the J end by 3 bases, with 12 bases between. Germline CDR1 reads KGHSH; CDR2 reads LQKENI. The CDR3 has 15 amino acids. In DNA, the CDR3 is TGTGCCAGCTCACCTGGAGACAGGTACTACAATGAGCAGTTCCTC. Protein sequence: CASSPGDRYYNEQFL.